This paragraph covers one T cell receptor beta chain sequence. The antigen remains undetermined. Germline and junction disagree at one end, which may indicate a read error. PCR was performed using 60 Vbeta and 13 Jbeta primers. In the original processing: About 11 million of some 80 million unique TCR beta chains were shared, per a later count. Produced via immunoSEQ multiplex PCR; TCRdb's table is partial and in-frame only. V and J calls and clone size are copied from that table; D and trimming were computed from the DNA. The table includes under 200,000 clones, approximately 85% detected once. This record comes from a study of cytomegalovirus exposure and HLA in healthy donors. About the research overall: Earlier, almost 120 million unique TCR beta sequences were recovered from about 179 million T cells by an analysis. Study-wide results and limits: In a later analysis, across HLA loci, associated TCR counts were highest for DRB1, lowest for HLA-C. Altogether, around 160 TCR beta chains were recorded as cytomegalovirus-associated.

The germline CDR1 and CDR2 sequences are MGHRA and YSYEKL. The CDR3 length is 17 residues. The material sequenced was PBMCs. The source is a man aged 18 to 35 in good health and CMV-seropositive. The chain joins TRBV4-1 to TRBJ1-3; D may be TRBD1 (5 bases). CDR3 bases: TGCGCCAGCAGCCAAGGCCGCGCGCGCAGGGCTGGAAACGCCATATATTTT. This translates into CASSQGRARRAGNAIYF.